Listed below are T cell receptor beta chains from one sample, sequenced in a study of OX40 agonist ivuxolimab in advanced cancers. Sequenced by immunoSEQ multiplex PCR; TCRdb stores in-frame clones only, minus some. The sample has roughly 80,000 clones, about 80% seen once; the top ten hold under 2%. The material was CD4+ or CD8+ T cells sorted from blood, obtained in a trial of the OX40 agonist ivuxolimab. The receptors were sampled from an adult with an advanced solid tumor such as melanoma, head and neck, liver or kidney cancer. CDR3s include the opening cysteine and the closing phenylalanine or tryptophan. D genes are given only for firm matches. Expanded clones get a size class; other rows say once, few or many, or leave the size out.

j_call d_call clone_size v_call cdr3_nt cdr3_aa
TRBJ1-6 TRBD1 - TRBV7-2 TGTGCCAGCACCAAGACAGGGGGTAGTTCACCCCTCCACTTT CASTKTGGSSPLHF
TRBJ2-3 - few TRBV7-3 TGTGCCAGCAGTCTGGGGACGGGAGTCACAGATACGCAGTATTTT CASSLGTGVTDTQYF
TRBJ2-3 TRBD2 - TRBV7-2 TGTGCCAGCAGCTTTCATAGCGGGGGGGCCTCAGATACGCAGTATTTT CASSFHSGGASDTQYF
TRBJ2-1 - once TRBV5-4 TGTGCCAGCAGTTTGGACAGCTACAATGAGCAGTTCTTC CASSLDSYNEQFF
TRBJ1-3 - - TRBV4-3 TGCGCCAGCAGCCAAGATGGGGCAGTCTCTGGAAACACCATATATTTT CASSQDGAVSGNTIYF
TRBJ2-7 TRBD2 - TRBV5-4 TGTGCCAGCAGTACCCCAGCGGGGGGTAACGAGCAGTACTTC CASSTPAGGNEQYF
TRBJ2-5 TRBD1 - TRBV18 TGTGCCAGCTCACCATTAACACAGGGGAAAGAGACCCAGTACTTC CASSPLTQGKETQYF
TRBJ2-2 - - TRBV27 TGTGCCAGCAGAAGCACGGGGAGGGGGAAAGCCGGGGAGCTGTTTTTT CASRSTGRGKAGELFF
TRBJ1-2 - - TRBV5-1 TGCGCCAGCAGCTTTGGATGGACAGCTTCGAACTATGGCTACACCTTC CASSFGWTASNYGYTF
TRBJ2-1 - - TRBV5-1 TGCGCCAGCAGCTTTGGTGCCGGAGGGAAGACCGCCTACAATGAGCAGTTCTTC CASSFGAGGKTAYNEQFF
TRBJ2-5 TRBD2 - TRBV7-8 TGTGCCAGCAGCCCCCGAGGGGGACTAGCGGTTAAAGAGACCCAGTACTTC CASSPRGGLAVKETQYF
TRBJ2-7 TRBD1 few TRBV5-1 TGCGCCAGCAGCTCCCTACCGGCGACAGGGAGCGGATACGAGCAGTACTTC CASSSLPATGSGYEQYF
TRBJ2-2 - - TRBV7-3 TGTGCCAGCAGTACACAGGGTTTTAACACCGGGGAGCTGTTTTTT CASSTQGFNTGELFF
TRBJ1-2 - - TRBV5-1 TGCGCCAGCAGCTTTGGGTTTGGCGATAACTATGGCTACACCTTC CASSFGFGDNYGYTF
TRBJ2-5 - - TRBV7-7 TGTGCTAGCAGCTCCGGAGGGGGGGGGCAGGTGGCCCAGTACTTC CASSSGGGGQVAQYF
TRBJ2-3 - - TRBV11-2 TGTGCCAGCAGCCCCAACAGGGCCTTCAGCACAGATACGCAGTATTTT CASSPNRAFSTDTQYF
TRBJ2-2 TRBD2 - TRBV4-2 TGTGCCAGCAGCCAAGCCAGGACTAGCAACACCGGGGAGCTGTTTTTT CASSQARTSNTGELFF
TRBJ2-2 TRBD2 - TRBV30 TGTGCCGGAACGCTAGCGGTGTACACCGGGGAGCTGTTTTTT CAGTLAVYTGELFF
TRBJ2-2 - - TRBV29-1 TGCAGCGCCGGAGGCGGGGTGGAGGCCGGGGAGCTGTTTTTT CSAGGGVEAGELFF
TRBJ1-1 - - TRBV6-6 TGTGCCAGCACCGTAGAATTCATGAACACTGAAGCTTTCTTT CASTVEFMNTEAFF
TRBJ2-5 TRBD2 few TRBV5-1 TGCGCCAGCAGCCCACGGGGGGGGTTACAAGAGACCCAGTACTTC CASSPRGGLQETQYF
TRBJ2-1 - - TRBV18 TGTGCCAGCTCACCCAGAAGCTCCAATGAGCAGTTCTTC CASSPRSSNEQFF
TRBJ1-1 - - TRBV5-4 TGTGCCAGCAGCTTGGCGGGCGGAAGGAACACTGAAGCTTTCTTT CASSLAGGRNTEAFF
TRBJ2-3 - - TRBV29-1 TGCAGCGGCGGGAGACAGGGGATAGATACGCAGTATTTT CSGGRQGIDTQYF
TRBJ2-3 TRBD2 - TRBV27 TGTGCCAGCGCACTCCGATTAGGGCTAGCGGGGGTCTGGGGCACAGATACGCAGTATTTT CASALRLGLAGVWGTDTQYF
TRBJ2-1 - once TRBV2 TGTGCCAGCAGTGAGTACAATGAGCAGTTCTTC CASSEYNEQFF
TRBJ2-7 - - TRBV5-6 TGTGCCAGCAGCCGGGGACCGTCCTACGAGCAGTACTTC CASSRGPSYEQYF
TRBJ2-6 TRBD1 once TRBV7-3 TGTGCCAGCAGCTTACAGGGGGCTGGGGCCAACGTCCTGACTTTC CASSLQGAGANVLTF
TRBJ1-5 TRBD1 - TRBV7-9 TGTGCCAGCGGTGGGGGTCAGGGGGTTGGGCCCCAGCATTTT CASGGGQGVGPQHF
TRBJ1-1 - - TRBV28 TGTGCCAGCAGTCCGGGATGGGTGAACACTGAAGCTTTCTTT CASSPGWVNTEAFF
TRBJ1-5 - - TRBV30 TGTGCCTGTTCTCCAGGGGTAAATCAGCCCCAGCATTTT CACSPGVNQPQHF
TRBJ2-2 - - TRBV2 TGTGCCAGCACAAAGGGGGCGAACACCGGGGAGCTGTTTTTT CASTKGANTGELFF
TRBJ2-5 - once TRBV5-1 TGCGCCAGCAGCCACCCCGGCAGCGCCCAAGAGACCCAGTACTTC CASSHPGSAQETQYF
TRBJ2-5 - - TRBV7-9 TGTGCCAGCAGCTTAACCGGGCTGGAGACCCAGTACTTC CASSLTGLETQYF
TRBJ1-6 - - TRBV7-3 TGTGCCAGCAGCTTACTTGAGAGCTCCTATAATTCACCCCTCCACTTT CASSLLESSYNSPLHF
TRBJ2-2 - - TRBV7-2 TGTGCCAGCAGCCCCCCCAAGGCCGGGGAGCTGTTTTTT CASSPPKAGELFF
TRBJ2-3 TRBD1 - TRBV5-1 TGCGCCAGCAGCTTCGGACAGGGCGCAGATACGCAGTATTTT CASSFGQGADTQYF
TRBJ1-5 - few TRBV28 TGTGCCAGCAGTTTCCTCAGTCAGCCCCAGCATTTT CASSFLSQPQHF
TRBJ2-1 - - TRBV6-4 TGTGCCAGCAGTGACTCGTTGGGGGGGCAAGGTTTCAATGAGCAGTTCTTC CASSDSLGGQGFNEQFF
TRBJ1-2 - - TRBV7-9 TGTGCCAGCAGCTTAGGGGACCGGGGGCGCCTTAAGAATGGCTACACCTTC CASSLGDRGRLKNGYTF
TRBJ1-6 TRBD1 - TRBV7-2 TGTGCCAGCAGGGAGGGACAGACTAATTCACCCCTCCACTTT CASREGQTNSPLHF
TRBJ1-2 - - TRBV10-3 TGTGCCACCGAATCCGGGCCGACCCGGGTCTACACCTTC CATESGPTRVYTF
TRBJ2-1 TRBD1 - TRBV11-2 TGTGCCAGCAGCTTCGGACAGGGGCGGGAGTTCTTC CASSFGQGREFF
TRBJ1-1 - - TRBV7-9 TGTGCCAGCAGCTTACGTGAAGGGAGGACTGAAGCTTTCTTT CASSLREGRTEAFF
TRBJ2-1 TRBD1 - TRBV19 TGTGCCAGCATGAGAACCCGGGACAGGGCTTACAATGAGCAGTTCTTC CASMRTRDRAYNEQFF
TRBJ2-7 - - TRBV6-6 TGTGCCAGCAGTTTCCAGGGAGGTGGTTACGAGCAGTACTTC CASSFQGGGYEQYF
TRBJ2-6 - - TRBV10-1 TGCGCCAGCAGTGATGGGTCTGGGGCCAACGTCCTGACTTTC CASSDGSGANVLTF
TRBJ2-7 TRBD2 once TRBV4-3 TGCGCCAGCAGCCGGGCCCTTGTTAGCGGGGGGGCCTACGAGCAGTACTTC CASSRALVSGGAYEQYF
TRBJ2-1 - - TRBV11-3 TGTGCCAGCAGCTTAAGATCCCAAAAAAACTCCTACAATGAGCAGTTCTTC CASSLRSQKNSYNEQFF
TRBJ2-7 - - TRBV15 TGTGCCACCAGCAGAGATCAACGGACTCCCACCTACGAGCAGTACTTC CATSRDQRTPTYEQYF
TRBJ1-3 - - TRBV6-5 TGTGCCAGCAGTGAAACCAGGACCCAGAACACCATATATTTT CASSETRTQNTIYF
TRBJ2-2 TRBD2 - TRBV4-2 TGTGCCAGCAAAGCGGAAGCGGGGGTGAACACCGGGGAGCTGTTTTTT CASKAEAGVNTGELFF
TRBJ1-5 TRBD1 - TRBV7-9 TGTGCCAGCAGCTTAATAGGGGGCCAGCCCCAGCATTTT CASSLIGGQPQHF
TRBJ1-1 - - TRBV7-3 TGTGCCAGCAGCTTAACTCCCTCTGAAGCTTTCTTT CASSLTPSEAFF
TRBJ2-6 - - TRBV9 TGTGCCAGCAGCGTAGGAGGTGCTGGGGCCAACGTCCTGACTTTC CASSVGGAGANVLTF
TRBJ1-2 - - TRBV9 TGTGCCAGCAGCGCGGTCGGGGCGGCCTGGGAGGGCTACACCTTC CASSAVGAAWEGYTF
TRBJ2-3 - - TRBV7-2 TGTGCCAGCAGCCCGCAGAAAGGGACCACAGATACGCAGTATTTT CASSPQKGTTDTQYF
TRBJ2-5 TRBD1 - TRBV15 TGTGCCACCAGCAGGGACAGGGAAGAGACCCAGTACTTC CATSRDREETQYF